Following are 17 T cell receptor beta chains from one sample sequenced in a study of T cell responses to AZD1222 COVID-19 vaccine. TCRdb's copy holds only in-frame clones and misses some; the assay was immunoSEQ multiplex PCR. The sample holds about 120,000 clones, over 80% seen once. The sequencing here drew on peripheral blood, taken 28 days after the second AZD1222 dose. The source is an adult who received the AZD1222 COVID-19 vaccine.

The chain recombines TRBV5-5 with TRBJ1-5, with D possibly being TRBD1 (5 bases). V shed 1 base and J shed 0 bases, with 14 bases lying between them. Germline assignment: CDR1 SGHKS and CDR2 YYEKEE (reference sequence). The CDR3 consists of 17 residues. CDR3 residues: CASSLRPTEYSNQPQHF. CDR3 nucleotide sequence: TGTGCCAGCAGCTTGCGCCCGACAGAATATAGCAATCAGCCCCAGCATTTT. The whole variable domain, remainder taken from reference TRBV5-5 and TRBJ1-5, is DAGVTQSPTHLIKTRGQQVTLRCSPISGHKSVSWYQQVLGQGPQFIFQYYEKEERGRGNFPDRFSARQFPNYSSELNVNALLLGDSALYLCASSLRPTEYSNQPQHFGDGTRLSIL.

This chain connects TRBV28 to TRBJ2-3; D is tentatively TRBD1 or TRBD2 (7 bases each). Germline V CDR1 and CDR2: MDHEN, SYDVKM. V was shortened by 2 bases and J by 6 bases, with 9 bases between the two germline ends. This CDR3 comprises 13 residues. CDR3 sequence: CASSLQGGDTQYF. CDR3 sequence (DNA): TGTGCCAGCAGTTTACAGGGGGGGGATACGCAGTATTTT.

The CDR3 loop is CASSWTEYFTDTQYF. The CDR3 DNA reads as TGCGCCAGCAGCTGGACAGAGTATTTCACAGATACGCAGTATTTT. This chain joins TRBV5-1 and TRBJ2-3; weak D call: TRBD1 (6 bases). The CDR3 is 15 residues long. Looked up from germline, CDR1 is SGHRS and CDR2 is YFSETQ. Trimming left V 3 bases short and J 2 bases short, with 13 bases between.

CDR3 coding DNA: TGTGCCAGCAGGCAGGATAGCAATCAGCCCCAGCATTTT. Amino acid sequence: CASRQDSNQPQHF. The rearrangement links TRBV7-2 to TRBJ1-5; D not resolved. The germline CDR1 and CDR2 sequences are SGHTA and FQGNSA. The V end lost 6 bases, the J end lost 0 bases, and 6 bases lay between the germline ends. The CDR3 length is 13 residues. The whole variable domain, remainder taken from reference TRBV7-2 and TRBJ1-5, is GAGVSQSPSNKVTEKGKDVELRCDPISGHTALYWYRQSLGQGLEFLIYFQGNSAPDKSGLPSDRFSAERTGGSVSTLTIQRTQQEDSAVYLCASRQDSNQPQHFGDGTRLSIL.

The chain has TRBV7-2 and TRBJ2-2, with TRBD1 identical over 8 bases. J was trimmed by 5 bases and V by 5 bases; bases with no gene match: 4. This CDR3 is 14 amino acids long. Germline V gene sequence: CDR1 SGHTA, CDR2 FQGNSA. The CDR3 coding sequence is TGTGCCAGCAGCAACAGGGGGGAGACCGGGGAGCTGTTTTTT. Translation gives CASSNRGETGELFF.

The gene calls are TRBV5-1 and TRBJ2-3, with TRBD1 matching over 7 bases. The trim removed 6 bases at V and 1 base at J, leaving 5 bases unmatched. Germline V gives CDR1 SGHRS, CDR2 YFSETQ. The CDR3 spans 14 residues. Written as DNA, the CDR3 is TGCGCCAGCATGCCAGGGGGAGGCACAGATACGCAGTATTTT. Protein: CASMPGGGTDTQYF.

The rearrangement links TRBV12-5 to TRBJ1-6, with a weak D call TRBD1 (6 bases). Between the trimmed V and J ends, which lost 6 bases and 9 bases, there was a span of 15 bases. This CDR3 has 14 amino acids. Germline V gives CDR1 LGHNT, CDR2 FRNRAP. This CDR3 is CASGGARTTSPLHF. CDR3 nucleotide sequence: TGTGCTAGTGGGGGGGCACGGACGACTTCACCCCTCCACTTT.

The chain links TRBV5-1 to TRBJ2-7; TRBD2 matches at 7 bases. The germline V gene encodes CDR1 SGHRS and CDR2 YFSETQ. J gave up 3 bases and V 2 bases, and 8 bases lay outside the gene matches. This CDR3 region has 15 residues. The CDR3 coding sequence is TGCGCCAGCAGCTTTGGCGGGGGTAGTATCTACGAGCAGTACTTC. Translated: CASSFGGGSIYEQYF.

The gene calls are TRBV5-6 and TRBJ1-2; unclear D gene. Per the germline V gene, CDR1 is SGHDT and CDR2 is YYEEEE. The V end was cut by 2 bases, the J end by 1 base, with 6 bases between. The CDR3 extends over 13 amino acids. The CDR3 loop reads CASSLWHNYGYTF. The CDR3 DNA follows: TGTGCCAGCAGCTTATGGCATAACTATGGCTACACCTTC.

The CDR3 sequence: CASSLDRGGAEKLFF. The CDR3 region has the DNA TGTGCCAGCAGCCTAGACAGGGGCGGTGCTGAAAAACTGTTTTTT. The chain recombines TRBV6-2 or TRBV6-3 with TRBJ1-4, with TRBD1 identical over 8 bases. This CDR3 region has 15 residues. The trim removed 6 bases at V and 7 bases at J, leaving 10 bases unmatched. CDR1 is MNHEY, CDR2 SVGEGT, per germline.

The CDR3 loop reads CASSLQVGYEQYF. The CDR3 DNA is TGTGCCAGCAGCTTACAGGTGGGCTACGAGCAGTACTTC. V and J are TRBV11-2 and TRBJ2-7; D remains ambiguous. The V gene's germline CDR1 is SGHAT and CDR2 FQNNGV. This CDR3 is built from 13 residues. Trimming removed 2 bases from V and 3 bases from J, with 8 bases in between.

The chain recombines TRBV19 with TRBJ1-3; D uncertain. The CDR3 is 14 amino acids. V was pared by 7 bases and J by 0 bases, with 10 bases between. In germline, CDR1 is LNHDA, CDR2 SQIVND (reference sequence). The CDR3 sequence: CASMYSNSGNTIYF. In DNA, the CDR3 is TGTGCCAGTATGTACAGTAACTCTGGAAACACCATATATTTT. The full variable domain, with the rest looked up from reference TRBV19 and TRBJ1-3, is DGGITQSPKYLFRKEGQNVTLSCEQNLNHDAMYWYRQDPGQGLRLIYYSQIVNDFQKGDIAEGYSVSREKKESFPLTVTSAQKNPTAFYLCASMYSNSGNTIYFGEGSWLTVV.

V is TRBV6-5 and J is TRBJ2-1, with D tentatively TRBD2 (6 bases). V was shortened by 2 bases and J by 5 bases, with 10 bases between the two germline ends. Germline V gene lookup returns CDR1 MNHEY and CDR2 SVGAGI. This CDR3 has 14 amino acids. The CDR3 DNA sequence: TGTGCCAGCAGTTACGCGGGGAGGCACAATGAGCAGTTCTTC. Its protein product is CASSYAGRHNEQFF.

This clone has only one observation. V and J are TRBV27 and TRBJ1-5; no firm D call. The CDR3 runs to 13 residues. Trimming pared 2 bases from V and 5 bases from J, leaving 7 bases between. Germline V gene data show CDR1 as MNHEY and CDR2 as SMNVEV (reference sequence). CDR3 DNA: TGTGCCAGCAGTTTAAATTGGGATCAGCCCCAGCATTTT. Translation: CASSLNWDQPQHF.

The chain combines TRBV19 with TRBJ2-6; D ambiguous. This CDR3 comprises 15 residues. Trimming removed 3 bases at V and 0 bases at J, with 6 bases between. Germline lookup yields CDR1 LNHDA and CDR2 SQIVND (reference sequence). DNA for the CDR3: TGTGCCAGTAGTATCGGGTTCTCTGGGGCCAACGTCCTGACTTTC. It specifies CASSIGFSGANVLTF.

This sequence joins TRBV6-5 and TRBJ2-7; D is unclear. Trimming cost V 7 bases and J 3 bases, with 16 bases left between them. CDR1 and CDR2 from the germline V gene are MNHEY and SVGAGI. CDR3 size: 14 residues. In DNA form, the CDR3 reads TGTGCCAGCAAGGCCGAACCGGCTGTCTACGAGCAGTACTTC. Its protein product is CASKAEPAVYEQYF.

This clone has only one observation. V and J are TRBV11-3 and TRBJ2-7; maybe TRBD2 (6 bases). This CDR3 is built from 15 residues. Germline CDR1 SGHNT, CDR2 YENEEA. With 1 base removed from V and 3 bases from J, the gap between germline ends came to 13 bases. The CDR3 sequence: CASSLATGVNYEQYF. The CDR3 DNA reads TGTGCCAGCAGCTTAGCGACGGGGGTTAACTACGAGCAGTACTTC.